The 21 T cell receptor beta chains below come from one sample, sequenced in a study of identical twins (dated by TCRdb to 2015 to 2016). Library construction relied on 5' RACE. The instrument given in TCRdb is Illumina HiSeq 2000. TCRdb reanalyzed the raw reads on its own, using fastp at Q25 for trimming and MiXCR for clone calling, and kept in-frame beta chains. Each entry merges the rows of one CDR3 protein and shows their most common DNA and genes. This sample has roughly 570,000 distinct CDR3 sequences in its table, and approximately 9.6% of those were observed once. Around 3.1% of the sample lies in the top ten. These sequences were also reported in another study, on yellow fever vaccine responses in identical twins.

Sequenced material: PBMCs. The receptor set was obtained from a woman between 18 and 30 years old in good health.

This clonotype was picked up many times. The gene calls are TRBV11-2 and TRBJ1-2, with D unresolved. This CDR3 comprises 13 residues. Trimming shortened V by 1 base and J by 5 bases, and 8 bases separated the two germline ends. Germline V gene lookup returns CDR1 SGHAT and CDR2 FQNNGV. Written as DNA, the CDR3 is TGTGCCAGCAGCTTAGCACAGTCTTATGGCTACACCTTC. Protein sequence: CASSLAQSYGYTF.

This clonotype was observed a few times. A read error may produce the germline difference seen at one junction end. This CDR3 reads CASSLGQGVGNEQFF. The DNA for the CDR3 is TGTGCTAGCAGCTTAGGACAGGGGGTCGGTAATGAGCAGTTCTTC. V usage is TRBV7-7 and J usage is TRBJ2-1; 10 nucleotides align to TRBD1. CDR1 is SSHAT and CDR2 is FNYEAQ in the germline V gene (reference sequence). This CDR3 has 15 amino acids.

The rearrangement uses TRBV29-1 and TRBJ2-1; TRBD1 agrees at 7 bases. Germline values: CDR1 SQVTM, CDR2 ANQGSEA. V was pared by 8 bases and J by 6 bases, with 4 bases of the junction left unmatched. CDR3 length: 11 residues. The CDR3 bases are TGCAGCACCGGACAGGCCAATGAGCAGTTCTTC. It specifies CSTGQANEQFF.

The chain has TRBV29-1 and TRBJ2-7; tentative D call: TRBD2 (5 bases). V lost 4 bases, J lost 6 bases, and 10 bases lay in between. Germline CDR1 and CDR2: SQVTM and ANQGSEA. The CDR3 covers 11 residues. The CDR3 region is CSVVSVPEQYF. CDR3 nucleotide sequence: TGCAGCGTTGTTAGCGTTCCCGAGCAGTACTTC.

In this sample, this clonotype turned up many times. The rearrangement uses TRBV7-2 and TRBJ1-4; 9 positions agree with TRBD1. CDR1 and CDR2 from the germline V gene are SGHTA and FQGNSA. The V segment lost 1 base and the J segment 10 bases; nucleotides outside the gene matches: 7. The length of the CDR3 is 15 residues. CDR3 nucleotide sequence: TGTGCCAGCAGCTTAGGGGACAGGGTCGGGGGAAAACTGTTTTTT. It translates to CASSLGDRVGGKLFF.

This clonotype has a handful of counts. V gene TRBV7-9 combines with J gene TRBJ2-2; 7 positions agree with TRBD2. Trimming cost V 3 bases and J 1 base; bases outside gene matches: 5. Germline V gene sequence: CDR1 SEHNR, CDR2 FQNEAQ (reference sequence). The CDR3 spans 16 residues. The CDR3 region is CASSFLGGGNTGELFF. For the CDR3, the DNA is TGTGCCAGCAGCTTCTTAGGCGGGGGGAACACCGGGGAGCTGTTTTTT.

This clonotype was counted at least ten times. The rearrangement links TRBV29-1 to TRBJ2-5, with 8 nucleotides matching TRBD1. Germline V lookup: CDR1 SQVTM, CDR2 ANQGSEA. V gave up 6 bases and J gave up 4 bases; unmatched junction bases: 13. The CDR3 consists of 15 residues. The CDR3 coding sequence is TGCAGCGTCATTACCTGGACAGGGTCCGGAGAGACCCAGTACTTC. Its translation is CSVITWTGSGETQYF.

This clonotype was recorded at least ten times. The chain is built from TRBV5-1 and TRBJ1-5; 7 bases are a match to TRBD1. Looked up from germline, CDR1 is SGHRS and CDR2 is YFSETQ. With V trimmed by 7 bases and J by 0 bases, 13 bases remained unmatched. CDR3 length: 17 residues. CDR3 DNA: TGCGCCAGCGCGGACAGGCCAAGCGATTATAGCAATCAGCCCCAGCATTTT. It encodes CASADRPSDYSNQPQHF.

V usage is TRBV5-6 and J usage is TRBJ2-5; D unresolved. This CDR3 spans 15 amino acids. Per germline, CDR1 SGHDT and CDR2 YYEEEE. Trimming cost V 2 bases and J 2 bases, with 13 bases left between them. The chain's CDR3 is CASSFIDRHQETQYF. The CDR3 nucleotides read TGTGCCAGCAGCTTCATCGACCGGCATCAAGAGACCCAGTACTTC.

This clonotype showed up many times. The chain combines TRBV4-3 with TRBJ2-3; 8 bases match TRBD2. The germline V gene has CDR1 LGHNA and CDR2 YSLEER. CDR3 length: 15 residues. The J segment lost 5 bases and the V segment lost 0 bases, leaving 4 bases of the junction unmatched. The CDR3 sequence is CASSQDNAGGDTQYF. CDR3 DNA: TGCGCCAGCAGCCAAGATAACGCGGGGGGAGATACGCAGTATTTT.

This clonotype was detected many times. This chain links TRBV29-1 with TRBJ2-1, with 10 positions matching TRBD2. The CDR3 is 17 amino acids. V lost 3 bases, J lost 3 bases, and 11 bases stayed unmatched. CDR1 and CDR2 (germline): SQVTM, ANQGSEA. The CDR3 loop reads CSVDASGRSSYYNEQFF. Here the CDR3 DNA reads TGCAGCGTTGATGCTAGCGGGAGATCTTCCTACTACAATGAGCAGTTCTTC.

The chain is built from TRBV5-1 and TRBJ2-5; D remains ambiguous. The CDR3 sequence is 13 residues long. Trimming stripped 4 bases from V and 1 base from J, with 8 bases between. Germline V gives CDR1 SGHRS, CDR2 YFSETQ. CDR3 sequence reads: CASSNPPQETQYF. The CDR3 coding sequence is TGCGCCAGCAGCAATCCCCCCCAAGAGACCCAGTACTTC.

This clonotype appeared a few times. V gene TRBV29-1 combines with J gene TRBJ2-3; 7 bases map to TRBD1. The CDR3 contains 15 residues. Germline values: CDR1 SQVTM, CDR2 ANQGSEA. Trimming cost V 2 bases and J 2 bases; bases outside gene matches: 7. The CDR3 is CSVERTGGYTDTQYF. Here the CDR3 DNA reads TGCAGCGTTGAACGGACAGGCGGATACACAGATACGCAGTATTTT.

This clonotype was seen at least ten times. The chain uses TRBV29-1 and TRBJ2-2; D possibly corresponds to TRBD1 (6 bases). CDR3 length: 14 amino acids. Germline V lookup: CDR1 SQVTM, CDR2 ANQGSEA. Deletions cut 7 bases from V and 6 bases from J, with 18 bases between. The CDR3 reads CSAETGWVAGELFF. The CDR3 DNA sequence: TGCAGCGCCGAGACAGGTTGGGTCGCCGGGGAGCTGTTTTTT.

V and J are TRBV29-1 and TRBJ2-7; D ambiguous. Germline V gene lookup returns CDR1 SQVTM and CDR2 ANQGSEA. The CDR3 length is 16 residues. V gave up 0 bases and J gave up 2 bases, with 17 bases separating them. CDR3 amino acids: CSVEDRTALAPYEQYF. The DNA for the CDR3 is TGCAGCGTTGAAGATCGGACCGCTTTGGCCCCCTACGAGCAGTACTTC.

This CDR3 is CASSYPFAGASGELFF. The CDR3 DNA reads TGTGCCAGCAGTTACCCGTTTGCGGGGGCCTCCGGGGAGCTGTTTTTT. The gene calls are TRBV6-5 and TRBJ2-2; TRBD2 might be the D (7 bases). V lost 2 bases and J 6 bases, leaving 16 bases between the germline ends. CDR1 is MNHEY and CDR2 is SVGAGI in the germline V gene. The CDR3 is made up of 16 amino acids.

The rearrangement joins TRBV7-2 to TRBJ2-1; 8 nucleotides align to TRBD2. The V segment lost 4 bases and the J segment 0 bases; nucleotides outside the gene matches: 8. The CDR3 has 17 residues. Germline lookup yields CDR1 SGHTA and CDR2 FQGNSA. The CDR3 sequence is CASSSTTSVSSYNEQFF. DNA of the CDR3: TGTGCCAGCAGCTCTACGACTAGCGTGAGCTCCTACAATGAGCAGTTCTTC.

This clonotype appeared many times. The V call is TRBV29-1, the J call TRBJ2-3; D ambiguous. Looked up from germline, CDR1 is SQVTM and CDR2 is ANQGSEA. Trimming took 7 bases from V and 1 from J, leaving 21 bases between them. This CDR3 contains 16 residues. CDR3 in DNA: TGCAGCGCCACCACCTTACAGTCTTTTGGCACAGATACGCAGTATTTT. Translation: CSATTLQSFGTDTQYF.

The rearrangement links TRBV5-6 to TRBJ2-7; D unclear. Germline CDR1 is SGHDT and CDR2 is YYEEEE. Trimming removed 3 bases at V and 7 bases at J, with 11 bases between. The CDR3 runs to 12 residues. The CDR3 is CASSSVGLEQYF. The CDR3, as DNA: TGTGCCAGCAGCTCTGTAGGTTTGGAGCAGTACTTC.

The chain recombines TRBV29-1 with TRBJ2-7; D is possibly TRBD1 (5 bases). This CDR3 contains 11 residues. Trimming stripped 2 bases from V and 5 bases from J, with 7 bases between. Germline lookup yields CDR1 SQVTM and CDR2 ANQGSEA. CDR3 loop: CSVEQGNEQYF. The CDR3 DNA reads as TGCAGCGTTGAACAGGGTAACGAGCAGTACTTC.

The chain employs TRBV7-9 and TRBJ1-2, with 8 bases that match TRBD1. Germline-derived CDR1 and CDR2 are SEHNR and FQNEAQ (reference sequence). Trimming removed 1 base from V and 3 bases from J; junction bases left unmatched: 7. The CDR3 spans 16 residues. As DNA, the CDR3 is TGTGCCAGCAGCTTAGAGACAGGGGTACTCTACTATGGCTACACCTTC. This encodes CASSLETGVLYYGYTF.